Sequencing of this T cell receptor (beta chain) was carried out in a study of molecular identifiers for immune sequencing clone quantification. This CDR3 region has 16 residues. The ends were cut back, 2 bases at V and 6 bases at J, with 20 bases in the middle. Germline CDR1 SGHTA, CDR2 FQGTGA. TCRdb independently ran MiXCR on the PCR reads; one entry per CDR3 protein. The sample holds around 320,000 distinct CDR3 sequences, 24% seen once. The rearrangement uses TRBV7-3 and TRBJ2-7; weak D call: TRBD2 (6 bases). The source of this sequence is a human donor in good health. Some libraries in this study had Jurkat cell RNA spiked in. The sequenced sample consisted of naive CD8+ T cells from blood, with Jurkat cell RNA spiked in. Subset: FACS-sorted CD8+CD4-CCR7+CD45RA+ naive T cells. The CDR3 region is CASSLLLSGPRSEQYF. CDR3 DNA: TGTGCCAGCAGCTTACTTCTTAGCGGCCCCCGAAGCGAGCAGTACTTC.